One and the same sample provided the 24 T cell receptor beta chains below, sequenced in a study of cytomegalovirus exposure and HLA in healthy donors. Primers: 60 Vbeta forward and 13 Jbeta reverse. Clones were sequenced by immunoSEQ multiplex PCR, and TCRdb holds only the in-frame ones, with some missing. The table lists 250,000 to 350,000 clones, more than 80% of them singletons. The sequenced sample consisted of PBMCs. The receptor set was obtained from a man between 40 and 49 years old in good health and CMV-seropositive.

The chain couples TRBV5-1 to TRBJ2-5; the match to TRBD2 covers 13 bases. The J call may be in error: the DNA end matches TRBJ2-7 better. The CDR3 sequence is 17 residues long. Looked up from germline, CDR1 is SGHRS and CDR2 is YFSETQ. The CDR3 DNA reads TGCGCCAGCAGCGTAGGACTAGCGGGAGCGTGGTCCTACGAGCAGTACTTC. Protein sequence: CASSVGLAGAWSYEQYF.

As for this clone: Additional DNA sequences in this sample encode the identical CDR3. This sequence joins TRBV12-5 and TRBJ2-2; possible D gene TRBD1, 5 bases. Trimming pared 3 bases from V and 1 base from J, leaving 9 bases between. CDR1 LGHNT and CDR2 FRNRAP come from the germline V gene. This CDR3 comprises 15 residues. CDR3 sequence reads: CASGLVQGNTGELFF. For the CDR3, the DNA is TGTGCTAGTGGTTTAGTCCAGGGGAACACCGGGGAGCTGTTTTTT.

About this clone: This same CDR3 is encoded by further DNA sequences in the sample. V gene TRBV7-2 combines with J gene TRBJ2-5; D is unresolved. Germline V CDR1 and CDR2: SGHTA, FQGNSA. The CDR3 extends over 13 amino acids. Trimming cost V 5 bases and J 4 bases, with 11 bases left between them. The CDR3 sequence is CASSLGSRETQYF. The CDR3 bases are TGTGCCAGCAGCCTCGGGTCACGAGAGACCCAGTACTTC.

The J gene is TRBJ2-7, the V gene TRBV7-9; D possibly corresponds to TRBD1 (6 bases). Germline values: CDR1 SEHNR, CDR2 FQNEAQ (reference sequence). This CDR3 has 14 amino acids. V was shortened by 1 base and J by 2 bases, with 9 bases between the two germline ends. CDR3 residues: CASSLGQEPYEQYF. CDR3 coding DNA: TGTGCCAGCAGCTTAGGACAGGAGCCCTACGAGCAGTACTTC.

The chain uses TRBV5-5 and TRBJ1-5; perhaps TRBD1 as D (6 bases). Trimming cost V 3 bases and J 4 bases, with 8 bases left between them. The CDR3 spans 13 residues. In germline, CDR1 is SGHKS, CDR2 YYEKEE (reference sequence). Written as DNA, the CDR3 is TGTGCCAGCAGCTCTAGGGGGAATCAGCCCCAGCATTTT. This sequence encodes CASSSRGNQPQHF.

The chain uses TRBV27 and TRBJ1-1; D is undetermined. Trimming pared 4 bases from V and 0 bases from J, leaving 6 bases between. Germline CDR1 reads MNHEY; CDR2 reads SMNVEV (reference sequence). The CDR3 is made up of 13 amino acids. The CDR3 loop reads CASSSQMNTEAFF. CDR3 nucleotide sequence: TGTGCCAGCAGTTCGCAGATGAACACTGAAGCTTTCTTT.

This clone was seen only once. The chain combines TRBV5-4 with TRBJ2-7; TRBD1 might be the D (5 bases). The CDR3 consists of 13 residues. The germline CDR1 and CDR2 sequences are SGHNT and YYREEE (reference sequence). V was shortened by 4 bases and J by 5 bases, with 13 bases between the two germline ends. The DNA of the CDR3 is TGTGCCAGCAGCGGGGCCTTAGGTAACGAGCAGTACTTC. The encoded protein is CASSGALGNEQYF.

This clone is a singleton in its sample. This sequence joins TRBV5-1 and TRBJ1-2, with D possibly matching TRBD1 (6 bases). V was trimmed by 2 bases and J by 6 bases, leaving 8 bases between them. The CDR3 sequence is 12 residues long. Per germline, CDR1 SGHRS and CDR2 YFSETQ. The CDR3 loop is CASSLQGNGYTF. The CDR3 DNA reads as TGCGCCAGCAGCTTACAGGGTAATGGCTACACCTTC.

The V call is TRBV15, the J call TRBJ1-6; D is undetermined. V shed 1 base and J shed 8 bases, with 6 bases lying between them. Per the germline V gene, CDR1 is LNHNV and CDR2 is YYDKDF (reference sequence). The CDR3 covers 13 residues. The CDR3 sequence: CATSRVVHSPLHF. DNA for the CDR3: TGTGCCACCAGCAGAGTAGTTCATTCACCCCTCCACTTT.

The V call is TRBV27, the J call TRBJ2-3, with 10 bases aligning to TRBD2. This CDR3 region has 15 residues. Germline loops: CDR1 MNHEY, CDR2 SMNVEV (reference sequence). V trimming: 4 bases; J trimming: 6 bases; junction bases outside the gene matches: 7. DNA for the CDR3: TGTGCCAGCAGTTCACCCCTAGCGGGAGTGGATACGCAGTATTTT. Translating gives CASSSPLAGVDTQYF.

The rearrangement uses TRBV6-6 and TRBJ2-3, with 7 bases that match TRBD1. V trimming: 4 bases; J trimming: 0 bases; junction bases outside the gene matches: 7. The germline V gene encodes CDR1 MNHNY and CDR2 SVGAGI (reference sequence). This CDR3 region has 16 residues. Here the CDR3 reads CASSWGQYTSTDTQYF. The DNA for the CDR3 is TGTGCCAGCAGTTGGGGACAGTATACTAGCACAGATACGCAGTATTTT.

In nucleotides, the CDR3 is TGTGCCAGCAGCTTGGTCCTAGCGGGAGGGGTCCCAGATACGCAGTATTTT. It encodes CASSLVLAGGVPDTQYF. This chain connects TRBV5-4 to TRBJ2-3; 12 nucleotides line up with TRBD2. The CDR3 has 17 residues. Trimming cost V 0 bases and J 4 bases; bases outside gene matches: 6. Germline CDR1 is SGHNT and CDR2 is YYREEE (reference sequence).

This clone occurred once. The V call is TRBV5-3, the J call TRBJ2-1; TRBD2 matches at 8 bases. TRBV5-3 belongs to the ORF category, with a function that is uncertain. The length of the CDR3 is 15 residues. The trim removed 7 bases at V and 1 base at J, leaving 7 bases unmatched. DNA for the CDR3: TGTGCCAGACCTCGCAGCGGGAGTTCCTACAATGAGCAGTTCTTC. This encodes CARPRSGSSYNEQFF.

The chain links TRBV5-8 to TRBJ1-1; a weak D match, TRBD1 (5 bases). Germline V gene lookup returns CDR1 SGHTS and CDR2 YDEGEE. The CDR3 totals 16 residues. V gave up 3 bases and J gave up 0 bases, with 15 bases separating them. This CDR3 reads CASSSRPGGMNTEAFF. DNA for the CDR3: TGTGCCAGCAGCTCCCGGCCCGGGGGGATGAACACTGAAGCTTTCTTT.

This clone was counted a single time. V is TRBV27 and J is TRBJ2-5; 8 bases agree with TRBD1. Trimming removed 3 bases from V and 6 bases from J; junction bases left unmatched: 3. This CDR3 is 13 amino acids long. Germline lookup yields CDR1 MNHEY and CDR2 SMNVEV (reference sequence). For the CDR3, the DNA is TGTGCCAGCAGTTTGGACAGGGTGCAGACCCAGTACTTC. Residues: CASSLDRVQTQYF.

The V gene is TRBV5-1, the J gene TRBJ2-7; D is perhaps TRBD1 (5 bases). The length of the CDR3 is 15 residues. Germline V gene data show CDR1 as SGHRS and CDR2 as YFSETQ. The V and J ends lost 0 bases and 3 bases respectively, with 13 bases between them. The CDR3 is CASSLGGYMGYEQYF. The CDR3 DNA is TGCGCCAGCAGCTTGGGGGGCTATATGGGCTACGAGCAGTACTTC.

This clone appeared once. Other nucleotide sequences from this sample produce the same CDR3. The rearrangement links TRBV4-1 to TRBJ2-7, with a possible D match to TRBD2 (5 bases). The CDR3 has 15 amino acids. The germline gives CDR1 MGHRA, CDR2 YSYEKL. V lost 0 bases, J lost 4 bases, and 13 bases lay in between. The CDR3 spells CASSQDVGLGYEQYF. CDR3 in DNA: TGCGCCAGCAGCCAAGATGTAGGACTTGGATACGAGCAGTACTTC.

The rearrangement uses TRBV21-1 and TRBJ2-7; TRBD1 is the table's D call and was not checked against the DNA. TRBV21-1 is a listed pseudogene. The CDR3 runs to 14 residues. CDR3 sequence: CASSPQVPPYEQYF. The DNA for the CDR3 is TGTGCCAGCAGCCCCCAGGTCCCCCCCTACGAGCAGTACTTC.

This chain uses TRBV27 with TRBJ1-2; 12 bases line up with TRBD1. V lost 6 bases, J lost 7 bases, and 6 bases stayed unmatched. Germline lookup yields CDR1 MNHEY and CDR2 SMNVEV (reference sequence). CDR3 length equals 14 residues. In DNA form, the CDR3 reads TGTGCCAGCAGGGTGCCGGGACAGGGGGCTGGCTACACCTTC. Its protein product is CASRVPGQGAGYTF.

This chain connects TRBV28 to TRBJ2-7; TRBD1 aligns across 7 bases. With V trimmed by 6 bases and J by 0 bases, 14 bases remained unmatched. The CDR3 is made up of 17 amino acids. Germline CDR1 and CDR2: MDHEN and SYDVKM. The CDR3 here is CASSPTGTATSSYEQYF. In DNA, the CDR3 is TGTGCCAGCAGCCCAACCGGGACAGCAACCAGCTCCTACGAGCAGTACTTC. Based on the CDR3 plus reference TRBV28 and TRBJ2-7, the full variable domain is DVKVTQSSRYLVKRTGEKVFLECVQDMDHENMFWYRQDPGLGLRLIYFSYDVKMKEKGDIPEGYSVSREKKERFSLILESASTNQTSMYLCASSPTGTATSSYEQYFGPGTRLTVT.

This clone was detected only once. This chain links TRBV23-1 with TRBJ2-7; a possible D gene is TRBD2 (5 bases). TRBV23-1 has ORF status, its function being uncertain. The CDR3 has 14 residues. Trimming left V 7 bases short and J 0 bases short, with 13 bases between. CDR3 sequence: CASINTGSSYEQYF. CDR3 DNA sequence: TGCGCCAGCATTAATACGGGGAGCTCCTACGAGCAGTACTTC.

The V gene is TRBV7-2, the J gene TRBJ2-4, with 10 bases aligning to TRBD1. CDR3 length equals 15 residues. Germline lookup yields CDR1 SGHTA and CDR2 FQGNSA. The junction had 8 bases not matched to a gene; V was cut back by 6 bases and J by 6 bases. The DNA of the CDR3 is TGTGCCAGCAGGGGGGCTGGACAGGGGGGAAACATTCAGTACTTC. Its translation is CASRGAGQGGNIQYF.

The V call is TRBV6-6, the J call TRBJ1-6; 7 bases agree with TRBD1. Germline CDR1 is MNHNY and CDR2 is SVGAGI (reference sequence). V dropped 5 bases and J dropped 10; count of bases not matched to a gene: 8. CDR3 size: 14 residues. DNA of the CDR3: TGTGCCAGCAGTGTCCGGGACAGTGGCTCACCCCTCCACTTT. Translating gives CASSVRDSGSPLHF.

This clone has a single count. This sequence joins TRBV7-9 and TRBJ1-2, with TRBD1 matching over 9 bases. V lost 4 bases and J lost 9; bases outside the gene matches: 9. CDR3 length: 14 amino acids. Germline V lookup: CDR1 SEHNR, CDR2 FQNEAQ (reference sequence). CDR3 residues: CASSSRDRAFSYTF. In nucleotides, the CDR3 is TGTGCCAGCAGCTCCCGGGACAGGGCCTTCAGCTACACCTTC.